The 19 T cell receptor beta chains below come from one sample, sequenced in a study of CD8+ T cells in alopecia areata. Sequencing templates came from extracted RNA that was reverse transcribed into cDNA. Data came from immunoSEQ multiplex PCR; TCRdb stores just in-frame clones and leaves some out. The profile shows under 250,000 clones, 57% of them singletons. The material sequenced was CD4+ T cells sorted from blood, taken at week 0. The source of these receptors is a human donor with alopecia areata.

As to this clone: The same CDR3 can be traced to other DNA sequences in this sample. The V call is TRBV5-6, the J call TRBJ1-2; TRBD1 aligns across 10 bases. With 3 bases clipped from V and 5 bases from J, the junction kept 4 bases outside the gene matches. Germline CDR1 and CDR2: SGHDT and YYEEEE. This CDR3 region has 14 residues. The CDR3, as DNA: TGTGCCAGCAGCTACAGACAGGGGGCGTATGGCTACACCTTC. Protein: CASSYRQGAYGYTF.

This clone was counted only a few times. This sample also contains other DNA sequences that code for the same CDR3. The chain has TRBV29-1 and TRBJ1-1; perhaps TRBD1 as D (5 bases). The length of the CDR3 is 11 residues. V was trimmed by 8 bases and J by 1 base, leaving 8 bases between them. The germline V gene has CDR1 SQVTM and CDR2 ANQGSEA. CDR3 bases: TGCAGCTCGGGGCGGAACACTGAAGCTTTCTTT. It codes for CSSGRNTEAFF.

The rearrangement links TRBV23-1 to TRBJ1-1; possibly TRBD1 for D (6 bases). TRBV23-1 is given ORF status, its function remaining uncertain. V was cut by 11 bases and J by 0 bases, with 10 bases left in between. This CDR3 has 12 amino acids. This chain's CDR3 is CAAQGLNTEAFF. Written as DNA, the CDR3 is TGCGCCGCACAGGGATTGAACACTGAAGCTTTCTTT.

The chain joins TRBV30 to TRBJ2-1; TRBD2 matches at 11 bases. Germline V gene sequence: CDR1 GTSNPN, CDR2 SVGIG (reference sequence). The CDR3 is made up of 15 amino acids. The V segment lost 0 bases and the J segment 6 bases; nucleotides outside the gene matches: 4. CDR3 bases: TGTGCCTGGAGTGTACAACTAGCGGGGGCCAATGAGCAGTTCTTC. Residues: CAWSVQLAGANEQFF.

This clone was picked up a small number of times. The gene calls are TRBV6-1 and TRBJ2-5; possible D gene TRBD1, 7 bases. The CDR3 is 15 residues long. With 3 bases removed from V and 7 bases from J, the gap between germline ends came to 18 bases. CDR1 and CDR2 (germline): MNHNS, SASEGT. Written as DNA, the CDR3 is TGTGCCAGCAGTGACCGGGGGACAGTAACAGGGACCCAGTACTTC. Amino acids: CASSDRGTVTGTQYF.

The CDR3: CASSRAENTEAFF. The CDR3 DNA sequence: TGCGCCAGCAGCCGAGCAGAGAACACTGAAGCTTTCTTT. The chain is built from TRBV5-1 and TRBJ1-1; D uncertain. In germline, CDR1 is SGHRS, CDR2 YFSETQ. The CDR3 consists of 13 residues. Trimming stripped 4 bases from V and 1 base from J, with 8 bases between.

The V and J genes are TRBV30 and TRBJ1-3; the D gene is possibly TRBD1 (5 bases). Germline CDR1 GTSNPN, CDR2 SVGIG (reference sequence). Trimming removed 3 bases at V and 2 bases at J, with 14 bases between. This CDR3 comprises 15 residues. The CDR3 spells CAWRAPGRPGNTIYF. The CDR3 DNA follows: TGTGCCTGGAGGGCCCCAGGGCGACCTGGAAACACCATATATTTT.

The chain links TRBV10-3 to TRBJ1-6, with D possibly being TRBD1 (6 bases). Trimming took 5 bases from V and 8 from J, leaving 13 bases between them. Per germline, CDR1 ENHRY and CDR2 SYGVKD. CDR3 length: 14 residues. The CDR3, as DNA: TGTGCCATCAGTCAAAGGGGGTCCGATTCACCCCTCCACTTT. Protein: CAISQRGSDSPLHF.

The V gene is TRBV15, the J gene TRBJ2-7; TRBD1 aligns across 9 bases. V lost 2 bases and J lost 2; bases outside the gene matches: 13. This CDR3 has 18 amino acids. The germline V gene encodes CDR1 LNHNV and CDR2 YYDKDF (reference sequence). CDR3 loop: CATSRPYAPRDRAYEQYF. The CDR3 DNA sequence: TGTGCCACCAGCAGACCGTACGCCCCACGGGACAGGGCCTACGAGCAGTACTTC.

The chain joins TRBV30 to TRBJ2-7; D possibly corresponds to TRBD1 (6 bases). Germline CDR1 GTSNPN, CDR2 SVGIG (reference sequence). This CDR3 has 11 residues. Trimming stripped 1 base from V and 6 bases from J, with 7 bases between. CDR3 nucleotides: TGTGCCTGGAGTGCAGGGGCCGAGCAGTACTTC. Translation gives CAWSAGAEQYF. Looking up the rest from reference TRBV30 and TRBJ2-7 gives the full variable domain: SQTIHQWPATLVQPVGSPLSLECTVEGTSNPNLYWYRQAAGRGLQLLFYSVGIGQISSEVPQNLSASRPQDRQFILSSKKLLLSDSGFYLCAWSAGAEQYFGPGTRLTVT.

A few counts support this clone. This rearrangement joins TRBV29-1 to TRBJ2-1; D ambiguous. Germline CDR1 SQVTM, CDR2 ANQGSEA. This CDR3 contains 11 residues. V lost 4 bases to trimming and J lost 3 bases, with 4 bases between them. The CDR3 sequence: CSVGIYNEQFF. CDR3 DNA sequence: TGCAGCGTTGGTATCTACAATGAGCAGTTCTTC.

This chain connects TRBV6-5 to TRBJ2-7; D unclear. The germline gives CDR1 MNHEY, CDR2 SVGAGI. V was clipped by 2 bases and J by 0 bases, with 8 bases between them. The CDR3 length is 14 residues. Written as DNA, the CDR3 is TGTGCCAGCAGTTACGGCGACAACTCCTACGAGCAGTACTTC. Amino acid sequence: CASSYGDNSYEQYF.

V and J are TRBV14 and TRBJ2-7, with a weak D call TRBD2 (5 bases). V gave up 4 bases and J gave up 2 bases, with 18 bases separating them. The CDR3 is made up of 16 amino acids. The V gene's germline CDR1 is SGHDN and CDR2 FVKESK. The CDR3 spells CASSPGLSVRTYEQYF. The CDR3 DNA reads TGTGCCAGCAGCCCCGGACTCTCTGTACGTACCTACGAGCAGTACTTC.

The rearrangement uses TRBV29-1 and TRBJ2-1; the match to TRBD1 covers 10 bases. The CDR3 runs to 13 residues. Germline CDR1 SQVTM, CDR2 ANQGSEA. J gave up 6 bases and V 7 bases, and 6 bases lay outside the gene matches. CDR3 sequence: CSGRQGASNEQFF. CDR3 DNA sequence: TGCAGCGGACGACAGGGGGCGTCCAATGAGCAGTTCTTC.

The chain links TRBV27 to TRBJ1-1; unclear D gene. Trimming took 5 bases from V and 1 from J, leaving 11 bases between them. The CDR3 consists of 14 residues. Germline CDR1 reads MNHEY; CDR2 reads SMNVEV (reference sequence). The CDR3 sequence is CASSTPWKNTEAFF. In DNA, the CDR3 is TGTGCCAGCAGTACCCCCTGGAAGAACACTGAAGCTTTCTTT.

This clone was seen ten or more times. The rearrangement joins TRBV6-5 to TRBJ2-2; possible D gene TRBD2, 5 bases. The CDR3 runs to 14 residues. The germline V gene encodes CDR1 MNHEY and CDR2 SVGAGI. The V and J ends lost 5 bases and 0 bases respectively, with 7 bases between them. In DNA form, the CDR3 reads TGTGCCAGCAGTCGGACTTCGAACACCGGGGAGCTGTTTTTT. It encodes CASSRTSNTGELFF.

DNA for the CDR3: TGTGCCAGCAGTTACGGGTCCGCCCGGGGGAACACTGAAGCTTTCTTT. Its protein product is CASSYGSARGNTEAFF. The V and J genes are TRBV6-5 and TRBJ1-1; no reliable D call. The CDR3 has 16 amino acids. Germline-derived CDR1 and CDR2 are MNHEY and SVGAGI. Trimming took off 2 bases at V and 1 base at J, with 14 bases between the two ends.

The chain is built from TRBV6-1 and TRBJ1-1; no clear D. CDR1 is MNHNS, CDR2 SASEGT, per germline. The CDR3 loop spans 15 amino acids. V lost 3 bases and J lost 1, with 12 bases in between. CDR3 DNA sequence: TGTGCCAGCAGTGATATCAGTCGGGCGAACACTGAAGCTTTCTTT. The encoded protein is CASSDISRANTEAFF.

This clone was found many times. The chain employs TRBV2 and TRBJ1-1, with 11 bases matching TRBD1. The germline V gene has CDR1 SNHLY and CDR2 FYNNEI. Germline trimming cut 6 bases from V and 4 bases from J; bases unmatched to any gene: 4. CDR3 length equals 14 residues. CDR3 loop: CASRGQGVSTEAFF. Here the CDR3 DNA reads TGTGCCAGCAGGGGACAGGGGGTTAGCACTGAAGCTTTCTTT.